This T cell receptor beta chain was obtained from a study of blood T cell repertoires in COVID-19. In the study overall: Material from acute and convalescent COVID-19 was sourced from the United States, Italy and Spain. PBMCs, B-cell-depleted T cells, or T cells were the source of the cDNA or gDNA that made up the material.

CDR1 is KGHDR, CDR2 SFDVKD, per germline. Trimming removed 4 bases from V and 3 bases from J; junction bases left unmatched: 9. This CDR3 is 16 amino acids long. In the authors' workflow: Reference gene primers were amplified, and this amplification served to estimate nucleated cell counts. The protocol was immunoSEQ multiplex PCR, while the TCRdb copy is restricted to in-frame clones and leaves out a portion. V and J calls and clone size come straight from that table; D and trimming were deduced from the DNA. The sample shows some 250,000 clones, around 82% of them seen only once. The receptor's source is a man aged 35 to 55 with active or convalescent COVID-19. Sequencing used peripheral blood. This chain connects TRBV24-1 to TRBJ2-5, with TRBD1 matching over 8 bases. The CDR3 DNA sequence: TGTGCCACCAGTGACCCATCAGGGGGCGAGGAAGAGACCCAGTACTTC. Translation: CATSDPSGGEEETQYF.